This T cell receptor beta chain was identified during a study of beta chain features in type 1 diabetes. Across the study: The study examined about 100,000,000 sorted cells across all samples.

The CDR3 totals 16 residues. CDR1 and CDR2 from the germline V gene are SGHNT and YYREEE (reference sequence). V shed 4 bases and J 5 bases; nucleotides not matched to a gene: 11. Whole-study findings and limits: Still unanswered here is whether HLA type influences TCRB rearrangement. Naive, central memory and regulatory TCRB repertoires appeared more similar among patients than healthy donors.

A note on this clone: Its cognate antigen is unknown.

Expressed TCRB transcripts were sequenced after all isolated RNA was converted to cDNA. Each sample of naive, central memory or regulatory T cells had, on average, about 3.5 million reads. The table came from immunoSEQ multiplex PCR; TCRdb's copy has only in-frame clones and leaves some out. The table shows 350,000 to 450,000 clones, with roughly 14% occurring only once. The chain joins TRBV5-4 to TRBJ2-5; TRBD1 matches 10 bases. The clonotype originates from a man between 25 and 39 years old in good health. The sequenced sample consisted of naive CD4+ T cells from blood. The CDR3 DNA reads as TGTGCCAGCAGCCCTACCGGGACAGGGGTTACGGAGACCCAGTACTTC. This encodes CASSPTGTGVTETQYF. The whole variable domain, remainder taken from reference TRBV5-4 and TRBJ2-5, is ETGVTQSPTHLIKTRGQQVTLRCSSQSGHNTVSWYQQALGQGPQFIFQYYREEENGRGNFPPRFSGLQFPNYSSELNVNALELDDSALYLCASSPTGTGVTETQYFGPGTRLLVL.